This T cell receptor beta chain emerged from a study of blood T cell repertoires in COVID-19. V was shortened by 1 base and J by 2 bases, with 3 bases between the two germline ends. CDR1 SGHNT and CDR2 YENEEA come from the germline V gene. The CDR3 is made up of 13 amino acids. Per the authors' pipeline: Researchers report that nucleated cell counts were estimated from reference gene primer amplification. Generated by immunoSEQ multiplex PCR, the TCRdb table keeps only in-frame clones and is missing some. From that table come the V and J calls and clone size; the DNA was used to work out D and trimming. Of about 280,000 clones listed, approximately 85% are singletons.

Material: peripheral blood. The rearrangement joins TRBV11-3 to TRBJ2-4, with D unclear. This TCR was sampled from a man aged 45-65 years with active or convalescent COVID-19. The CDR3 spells CASSLVSKNIQYF. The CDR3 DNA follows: TGTGCCAGCAGCTTAGTATCCAAAAACATTCAGTACTTC.